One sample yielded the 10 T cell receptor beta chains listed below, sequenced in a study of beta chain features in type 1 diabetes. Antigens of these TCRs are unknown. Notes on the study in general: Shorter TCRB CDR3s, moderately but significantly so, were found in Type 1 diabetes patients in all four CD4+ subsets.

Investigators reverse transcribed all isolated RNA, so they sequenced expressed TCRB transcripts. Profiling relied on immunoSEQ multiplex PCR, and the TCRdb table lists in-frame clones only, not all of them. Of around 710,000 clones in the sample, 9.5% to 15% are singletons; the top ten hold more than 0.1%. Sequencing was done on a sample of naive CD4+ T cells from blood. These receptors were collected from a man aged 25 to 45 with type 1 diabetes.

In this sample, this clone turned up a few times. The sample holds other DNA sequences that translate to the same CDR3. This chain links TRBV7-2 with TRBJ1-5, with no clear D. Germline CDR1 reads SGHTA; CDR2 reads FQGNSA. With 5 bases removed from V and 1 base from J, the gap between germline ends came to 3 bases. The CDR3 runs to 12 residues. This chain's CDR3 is CASSASNQPQHF. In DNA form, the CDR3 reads TGTGCCAGCAGCGCCAGCAATCAGCCCCAGCATTTT.

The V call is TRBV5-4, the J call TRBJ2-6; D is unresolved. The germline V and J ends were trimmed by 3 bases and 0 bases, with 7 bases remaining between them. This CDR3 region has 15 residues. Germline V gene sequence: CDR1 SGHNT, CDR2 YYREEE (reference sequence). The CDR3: CASSSESSGANVLTF. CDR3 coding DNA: TGTGCCAGCAGCTCGGAAAGCTCTGGGGCCAACGTCCTGACTTTC.

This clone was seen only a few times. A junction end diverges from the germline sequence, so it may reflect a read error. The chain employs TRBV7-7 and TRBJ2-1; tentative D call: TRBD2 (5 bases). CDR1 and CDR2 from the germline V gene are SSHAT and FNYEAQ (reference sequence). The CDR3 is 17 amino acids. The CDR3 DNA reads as TGTGCTAGCAGCTTAGCAGGAGGCAGCCCGGGGTTTAATGAGCAGTTCTTC. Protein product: CASSLAGGSPGFNEQFF.

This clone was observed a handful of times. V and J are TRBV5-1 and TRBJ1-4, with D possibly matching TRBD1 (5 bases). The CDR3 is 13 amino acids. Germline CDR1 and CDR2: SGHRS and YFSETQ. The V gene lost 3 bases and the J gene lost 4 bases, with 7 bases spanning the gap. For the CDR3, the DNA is TGCGCCAGCAGCTGGGACGGTAATGAAAAACTGTTTTTT. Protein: CASSWDGNEKLFF.

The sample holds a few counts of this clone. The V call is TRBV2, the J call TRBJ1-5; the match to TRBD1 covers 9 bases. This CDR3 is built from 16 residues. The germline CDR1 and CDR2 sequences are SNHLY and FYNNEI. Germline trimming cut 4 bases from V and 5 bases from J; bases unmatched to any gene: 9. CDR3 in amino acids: CASSAGQGTYDQPQHF. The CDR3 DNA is TGTGCCAGCAGTGCGGGACAGGGCACTTACGATCAGCCCCAGCATTTT.

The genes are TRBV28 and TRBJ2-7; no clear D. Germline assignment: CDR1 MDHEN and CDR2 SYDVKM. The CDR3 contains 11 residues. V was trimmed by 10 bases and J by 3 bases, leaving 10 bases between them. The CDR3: CATATLYEQYF. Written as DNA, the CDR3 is TGTGCCACCGCCACCCTCTACGAGCAGTACTTC.

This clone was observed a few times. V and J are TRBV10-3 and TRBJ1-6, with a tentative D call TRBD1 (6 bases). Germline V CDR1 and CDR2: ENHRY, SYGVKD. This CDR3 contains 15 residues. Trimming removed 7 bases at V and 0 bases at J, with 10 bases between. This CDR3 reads CAIKRGSSYNSPLHF. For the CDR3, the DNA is TGTGCCATCAAAAGGGGGAGCTCCTATAATTCACCCCTCCACTTT.

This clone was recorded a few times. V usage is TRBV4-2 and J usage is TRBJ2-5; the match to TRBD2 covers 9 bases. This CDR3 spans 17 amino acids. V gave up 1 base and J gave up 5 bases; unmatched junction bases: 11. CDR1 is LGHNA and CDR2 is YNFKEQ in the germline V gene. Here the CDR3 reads CASSQGAGGGAWETQYF. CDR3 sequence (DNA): TGTGCCAGCAGCCAAGGAGCAGGCGGGGGGGCCTGGGAGACCCAGTACTTC.

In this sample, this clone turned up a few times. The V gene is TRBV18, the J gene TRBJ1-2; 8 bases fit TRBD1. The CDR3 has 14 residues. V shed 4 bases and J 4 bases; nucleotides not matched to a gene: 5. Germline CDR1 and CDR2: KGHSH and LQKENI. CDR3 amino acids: CASSQTGTGYGYTF. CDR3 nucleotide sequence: TGTGCCAGCTCACAAACCGGGACAGGCTATGGCTACACCTTC.

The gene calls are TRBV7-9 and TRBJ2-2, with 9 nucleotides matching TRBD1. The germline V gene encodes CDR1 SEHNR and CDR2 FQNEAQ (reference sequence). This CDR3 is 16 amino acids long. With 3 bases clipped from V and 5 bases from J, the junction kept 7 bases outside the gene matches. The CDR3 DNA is TGTGCCAGCAGCTTCGGGACAGGGCGAAAGACCGGGGAGCTGTTTTTT. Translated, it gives CASSFGTGRKTGELFF.